This TCR beta chain was observed in a study of human thymus T cells. Sequenced by immunoSEQ multiplex PCR; TCRdb stores in-frame clones only, minus some. The sample carries roughly 130,000 clones, around 96% recorded once. Resections from corrective heart surgery provided thymus tissue. The CDR3 extends over 15 amino acids. V was shortened by 1 base and J by 4 bases, with 13 bases between the two germline ends. Germline lookup yields CDR1 SGHAT and CDR2 FQNNGV. This TCR derives from a boy younger than two with a congenital heart defect but otherwise immunologically healthy. The rearrangement links TRBV11-2 to TRBJ1-2, with D tentatively TRBD1 (5 bases). The sequenced sample was thymus tissue. CDR3 sequence (DNA): TGTGCCAGCAGCTTAGGGGGACGGGGACCCTATGGCTACACCTTC. Encoded protein: CASSLGGRGPYGYTF. The complete variable domain, with remaining parts taken from reference TRBV11-2 and TRBJ1-2, reads EAGVAQSPRYKIIEKRQSVAFWCNPISGHATLYWYQQILGQGPKLLIQFQNNGVVDDSQLPKDRFSAERLKGVDSTLKIQPAKLEDSAVYLCASSLGGRGPYGYTFGSGTRLTVV.